One and the same sample provided the 7 T cell receptor beta chains below, sequenced in a study of beta chain features in type 1 diabetes. Findings of the study overall: Patients with Type 1 diabetes showed moderately but significantly shorter TCRB CDR3s in all four CD4+ subsets.

All of the isolated RNA was reverse transcribed, so expressed TCRB transcripts were sequenced. The assay was immunoSEQ multiplex PCR, and TCRdb's table has in-frame clones only and misses some. This sample yields fewer than 450,000 clones, of which roughly 13% are seen a single time; roughly 0.015% belongs to the top ten. These receptors are not linked to any known antigen. Sequenced material: naive CD4+ T cells from blood. The receptors originated from a woman aged 18-29 years with type 1 diabetes.

The V call is TRBV30, the J call TRBJ2-1, with unresolved D. Germline V lookup: CDR1 GTSNPN, CDR2 SVGIG (reference sequence). V lost 0 bases, J lost 10 bases, and 4 bases lay in between. This CDR3 has 10 amino acids. The CDR3 region has the DNA TGTGCCTGGAGTGTCGGGGAGCAGTTCTTC. It codes for CAWSVGEQFF.

V gene TRBV7-9 combines with J gene TRBJ2-5; TRBD1 aligns across 11 bases. Trimming removed 5 bases from V and 4 bases from J; junction bases left unmatched: 6. The CDR3 contains 15 residues. Germline CDR1 SEHNR, CDR2 FQNEAQ (reference sequence). The CDR3 here is CASSPPGQGGETQYF. The CDR3 DNA sequence: TGTGCCAGCAGCCCTCCGGGACAGGGGGGAGAGACCCAGTACTTC. The variable domain in full, with the rest retrieved from reference TRBV7-9 and TRBJ2-5, is DTGVSQNPRHKITKRGQNVTFRCDPISEHNRLYWYRQTLGQGPEFLTYFQNEAQLEKSRLLSDRFSAERPKGSFSTLEIQRTEQGDSAMYLCASSPPGQGGETQYFGPGTRLLVL.

This clone occurred a few times. Different DNA sequences within this sample yield the same CDR3. CDR3 protein: CASSLREYNEQFF. The CDR3 nucleotides are TGTGCCAGCAGCCTGCGGGAGTACAATGAGCAGTTCTTC. The J gene is TRBJ2-1, the V gene TRBV7-9; 7 bases match TRBD2. Germline V gene data show CDR1 as SEHNR and CDR2 as FQNEAQ (reference sequence). The CDR3 has 13 amino acids. Trimming cost V 5 bases and J 4 bases; bases outside gene matches: 2.

In its sample, this clone was seen a few times. This chain joins TRBV7-9 and TRBJ2-7, with TRBD1 matching 8 bases. Germline V gene data show CDR1 as SEHNR and CDR2 as FQNEAQ (reference sequence). With V trimmed by 1 base and J by 5 bases, 10 bases remained unmatched. This CDR3 has 16 residues. The CDR3, as DNA: TGTGCCAGCAGCTTAGGGGCGGGACAGGCCTTGGACGAGCAGTACGTC. Its protein product is CASSLGAGQALDEQYV.

In its sample, this clone was seen a few times. This sequence joins TRBV30 and TRBJ2-7, with TRBD1 matching over 7 bases. The J segment lost 0 bases and the V segment lost 5 bases, leaving 1 base of the junction unmatched. CDR3 size: 12 residues. From germline, CDR1 is GTSNPN and CDR2 SVGIG (reference sequence). The CDR3 loop is CAWGQDSYEQYF. The CDR3 bases are TGTGCCTGGGGACAGGACTCCTACGAGCAGTACTTC.

This clone occurred a few times. The chain carries TRBV5-6 and TRBJ1-5, with TRBD1 matching over 9 bases. The CDR3 is made up of 16 amino acids. Germline V gene lookup returns CDR1 SGHDT and CDR2 YYEEEE. V trimming: 3 bases; J trimming: 3 bases; junction bases outside the gene matches: 7. CDR3 sequence (DNA): TGTGCCAGCAGCTCCTCTGGACAGGGGTTCAATCAGCCCCAGCATTTT. Protein product: CASSSSGQGFNQPQHF.

The table lists this clone with a few counts. This chain joins TRBV2 and TRBJ2-3; 11 nucleotides match TRBD2. CDR1 and CDR2 (germline): SNHLY, FYNNEI. Losses at the gene ends were 6 bases for V and 2 bases for J; bases not matched to a gene: 10. This CDR3 contains 17 residues. The CDR3 loop reads CASRREILAGVTDTQYF. The CDR3 DNA follows: TGTGCCAGCAGGAGGGAGATACTAGCGGGAGTCACAGATACGCAGTATTTT.